This T cell receptor (beta chain) came from a study of blood T cell repertoires in COVID-19. CDR3 length equals 13 residues. Germline CDR1 SGHNT, CDR2 YYREEE (reference sequence). V was trimmed by 2 bases and J by 7 bases, leaving 12 bases between them. Measured with immunoSEQ multiplex PCR; TCRdb has only the in-frame clones, and not every one. Of 150,000 to 200,000 clones in the sample, approximately 90% are singletons; the top ten hold approximately 4.4%. The material sequenced was peripheral blood. J is TRBJ1-1 and V is TRBV5-4; D not certain. The origin of this receptor is a human donor in a cohort sampled during active COVID-19. The CDR3 nucleotides read TGTGCCAGCAGCTTAGACCATACGGGTGAAGCTTTCTTT. Encoded protein: CASSLDHTGEAFF. The entire variable domain, with the rest obtained from reference TRBV5-4 and TRBJ1-1, is as follows: ETGVTQSPTHLIKTRGQQVTLRCSSQSGHNTVSWYQQALGQGPQFIFQYYREEENGRGNFPPRFSGLQFPNYSSELNVNALELDDSALYLCASSLDHTGEAFFGQGTRLTVV.